This T cell receptor (beta chain) was obtained from a study of cytotoxic CD8 clonotypes in ibrutinib-treated CLL. CDR3 size: 13 residues. Trimming stripped 6 bases from V and 14 bases from J, with 21 bases between. CDR1 and CDR2 (germline): MNHEY, SMNVEV (reference sequence). About 2 micrograms of genomic DNA from cryopreserved PBMCs went into TCR beta libraries. Sequenced by immunoSEQ multiplex PCR; TCRdb stores in-frame clones only, minus some. The table lists some 200,000 clones, 72% of them singletons. This receptor was identified in a human donor with chronic lymphocytic leukemia. This chain joins TRBV27 and TRBJ2-3; D is tentatively TRBD1 or TRBD2 (5 bases each). The specimen was PBMCs, collected after 24 months of ibrutinib treatment. CDR3 nucleotide sequence: TGTGCCAGCAGAGCTACCGGGACCCCTCGGGCGTATTTT. It encodes CASRATGTPRAYF.